The 5 T cell receptor beta chains below come from one sample, sequenced in a study of shared clonotypes between healthy human individuals. Sequenced by immunoSEQ multiplex PCR; TCRdb stores in-frame clones only, minus some. The sample has 530,000 or so clones, 75% to 80% seen once. The sample consisted of PBMCs. These receptor sequences come from a woman aged 35 to 49 in good health. Some clones in this sample may be carry-over from other donors' samples.

The chain is built from TRBV25-1 and TRBJ1-1; the D gene is possibly TRBD1 (5 bases). The V end lost 4 bases, the J end lost 7 bases, and 10 bases lay between the germline ends. This CDR3 spans 12 amino acids. Germline V lookup: CDR1 MGHDK, CDR2 SYGVNS. The CDR3 DNA follows: TGTGCCAGCAGTGTGTCGGGACGTGAAGCTTTCTTT. Translating it yields CASSVSGREAFF.

This sequence joins TRBV5-6 and TRBJ1-5; the match to TRBD1 covers 7 bases. V lost 0 bases and J lost 6; bases outside the gene matches: 3. CDR3 length: 14 residues. The germline gives CDR1 SGHDT, CDR2 YYEEEE. In DNA, the CDR3 is TGTGCCAGCAGCTTGGGGCAGGGGGGTCAGCCCCAGCATTTT. The encoded protein is CASSLGQGGQPQHF.

V is TRBV27 and J is TRBJ2-2; D is undetermined. V shed 3 bases and J shed 0 bases, with 5 bases lying between them. There are 14 residues in the CDR3. Germline-derived CDR1 and CDR2 are MNHEY and SMNVEV (reference sequence). The CDR3 DNA sequence: TGTGCCAGCAGTTTGGGGTCGAACACCGGGGAGCTGTTTTTT. Residues: CASSLGSNTGELFF.

CDR3 in DNA: TGTGCCAGCAGCGGCGGGACTAGCGTTGAGACCCAGTACTTC. Residues: CASSGGTSVETQYF. The gene calls are TRBV7-2 and TRBJ2-5; 10 bases match TRBD2. Germline loops: CDR1 SGHTA, CDR2 FQGNSA. V shed 5 bases, J shed 5 bases, and the junction held 5 bases outside the gene matches. The CDR3 is made up of 14 amino acids.

V gene TRBV19 combines with J gene TRBJ2-7; D gene unclear. With 8 bases removed from V and 0 bases from J, the gap between germline ends came to 11 bases. The CDR3 is made up of 13 amino acids. From germline, CDR1 is LNHDA and CDR2 SQIVND (reference sequence). The CDR3, as DNA: TGTGCCAGTCTGACCCGGAGCTCCTACGAGCAGTACTTC. This encodes CASLTRSSYEQYF.